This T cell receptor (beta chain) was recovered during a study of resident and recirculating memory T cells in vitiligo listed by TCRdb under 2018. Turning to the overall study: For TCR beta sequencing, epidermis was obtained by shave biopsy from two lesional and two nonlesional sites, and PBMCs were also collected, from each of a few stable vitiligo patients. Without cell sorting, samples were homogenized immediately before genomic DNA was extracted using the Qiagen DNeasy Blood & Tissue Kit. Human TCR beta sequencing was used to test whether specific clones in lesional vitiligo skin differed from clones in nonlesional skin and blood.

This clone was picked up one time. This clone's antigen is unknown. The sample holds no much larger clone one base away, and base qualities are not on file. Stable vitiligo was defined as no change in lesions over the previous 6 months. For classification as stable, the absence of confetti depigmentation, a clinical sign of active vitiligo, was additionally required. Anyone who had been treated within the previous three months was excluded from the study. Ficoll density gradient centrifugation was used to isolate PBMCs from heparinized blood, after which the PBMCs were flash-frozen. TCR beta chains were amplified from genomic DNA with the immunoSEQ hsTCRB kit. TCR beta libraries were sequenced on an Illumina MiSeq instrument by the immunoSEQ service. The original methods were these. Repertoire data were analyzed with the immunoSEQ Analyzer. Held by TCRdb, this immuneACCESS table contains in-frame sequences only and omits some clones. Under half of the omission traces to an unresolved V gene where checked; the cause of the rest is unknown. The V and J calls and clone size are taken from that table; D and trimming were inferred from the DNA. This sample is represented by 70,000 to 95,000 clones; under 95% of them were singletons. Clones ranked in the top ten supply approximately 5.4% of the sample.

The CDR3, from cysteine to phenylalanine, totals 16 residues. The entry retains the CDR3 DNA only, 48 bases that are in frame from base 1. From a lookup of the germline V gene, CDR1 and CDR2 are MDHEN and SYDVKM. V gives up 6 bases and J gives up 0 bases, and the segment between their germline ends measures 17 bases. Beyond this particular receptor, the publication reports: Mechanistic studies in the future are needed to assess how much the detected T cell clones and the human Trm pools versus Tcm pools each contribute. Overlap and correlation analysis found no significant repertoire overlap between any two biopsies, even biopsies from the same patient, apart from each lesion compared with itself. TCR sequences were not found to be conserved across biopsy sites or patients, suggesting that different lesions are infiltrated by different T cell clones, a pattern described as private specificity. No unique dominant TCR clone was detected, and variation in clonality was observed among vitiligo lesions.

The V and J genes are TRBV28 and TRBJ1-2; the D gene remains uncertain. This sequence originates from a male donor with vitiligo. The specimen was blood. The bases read TGTGCCAGCAGCCCGGGGATGAGGGCAGCTAACTATGGCTACACCTTC. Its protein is CASSPGMRAANYGYTF.